These 11 T cell receptor beta chains originate from one sample sequenced in a study of sequential checkpoint blockade in melanoma. Treatment noted: randomized to nivolumab then ipilimumab (arm A) or the reverse (arm B). Profiled with immunoSEQ multiplex PCR; TCRdb holds only in-frame clones, not every one. Among roughly 8,400 clones listed, about 65% were seen once. The source material was CD8+ T cells sorted from blood (inferred from file names), sampled from a patient given nivolumab and ipilimumab in sequence. These receptors were taken from a human patient with melanoma. Some clones in this sample may be carry-over from other donors' samples.

This clone showed up just a few times. The chain links TRBV18 to TRBJ2-7; a weak D match, TRBD2 (6 bases). V was trimmed by 2 bases and J by 2 bases, leaving 19 bases between them. Looked up from germline, CDR1 is KGHSH and CDR2 is LQKENI. This CDR3 comprises 17 residues. The CDR3 loop reads CASSPERYRDSAYEQYF. In DNA, the CDR3 is TGTGCCAGCTCACCAGAGAGATACCGGGACTCCGCCTACGAGCAGTACTTC.

The chain carries TRBV2 and TRBJ2-7; the D gene is possibly TRBD1 (5 bases). CDR1 SNHLY and CDR2 FYNNEI come from the germline V gene. The length of the CDR3 is 15 residues. V was clipped by 3 bases and J by 4 bases, with 16 bases between them. In DNA form, the CDR3 reads TGTGCCAGCAGTGATCTCAACAGGAAAGGTTACGAGCAGTACTTC. This translates into CASSDLNRKGYEQYF.

The CDR3 protein is CAWSRSHSYEQYF. DNA of the CDR3: TGTGCCTGGAGTAGGAGCCACTCCTACGAGCAGTACTTC. V is TRBV30 and J is TRBJ2-7; D is unclear. V dropped 2 bases and J dropped 0 bases, with 8 bases sitting between them. The CDR3 has 13 residues. Germline V lookup: CDR1 GTSNPN, CDR2 SVGIG (reference sequence).

J is TRBJ2-1 and V is TRBV2; D is perhaps TRBD2 (5 bases). Germline-derived CDR1 and CDR2 are SNHLY and FYNNEI. Trimming stripped 7 bases from V and 4 bases from J, with 11 bases between. This CDR3 has 13 residues. CDR3 bases: TGTGCCAGCAAGCGAGCGGCATACAATGAGCAGTTCTTC. Amino acid sequence: CASKRAAYNEQFF.

V gene TRBV5-8 combines with J gene TRBJ1-4; a weak D match, TRBD1 (5 bases). The CDR3 spans 14 residues. The germline gives CDR1 SGHTS, CDR2 YDEGEE. Trimming took off 2 bases at V and 7 bases at J, with 12 bases between the two ends. The CDR3 here is CASSFGRGTEKLFF. CDR3 sequence (DNA): TGTGCCAGCAGCTTTGGGCGGGGGACTGAAAAACTGTTTTTT.

The table lists this clone with a few counts. V usage is TRBV7-9 and J usage is TRBJ2-3; D perhaps matches TRBD1 (8 bases). The CDR3 is 15 amino acids. V was shortened by 5 bases and J by 3 bases, with 15 bases between the two germline ends. CDR1 and CDR2 from the germline V gene are SEHNR and FQNEAQ (reference sequence). The CDR3 DNA reads as TGTGCCAGCAGCCTAACAGGGGGGGCGACAGATACGCAGTATTTT. Encoded protein: CASSLTGGATDTQYF.

This clone was picked up a small number of times. The chain couples TRBV5-3 to TRBJ1-2; D gene ambiguous. TRBV5-3 is an ORF; its function is uncertain. Trimming shortened V by 8 bases and J by 7 bases, and 21 bases separated the two germline ends. This CDR3 is 14 amino acids long. CDR3 in amino acids: CASSQGLEGFGYTF. The CDR3 DNA reads TGTGCCAGCAGCCAAGGGTTGGAGGGTTTTGGCTACACCTTC.

The count of this clone is one. The chain recombines TRBV11-3 with TRBJ2-6; D not resolved. Trimming stripped 3 bases from V and 0 bases from J, with 15 bases between. The CDR3 runs 18 residues. The germline V gene encodes CDR1 SGHNT and CDR2 YENEEA. CDR3 protein: CASSFTPVFSSGANVLTF. CDR3 sequence (DNA): TGTGCCAGCAGCTTCACCCCGGTGTTTTCCTCTGGGGCCAACGTCCTGACTTTC.

The CDR3 reads CASLGGNEAFF. In DNA form, the CDR3 reads TGTGCCAGCTTGGGGGGGAATGAAGCTTTCTTT. The chain carries TRBV27 and TRBJ1-1, with a weak D call TRBD1 (5 bases). The CDR3 contains 11 residues. Looked up from germline, CDR1 is MNHEY and CDR2 is SMNVEV (reference sequence). Trimming shortened V by 8 bases and J by 7 bases, and 11 bases separated the two germline ends.

This clone was found a few times. The chain carries TRBV7-9 and TRBJ1-2; D uncertain. The CDR3 covers 15 residues. The V gene's germline CDR1 is SEHNR and CDR2 FQNEAQ (reference sequence). The germline V and J ends were trimmed by 0 bases and 8 bases, with 16 bases remaining between them. The CDR3 region has the DNA TGTGCCAGCAGCTTAGCAGACCAGGCCTCTCGGGGCTACACCTTC. Translated, it gives CASSLADQASRGYTF. The full variable domain, in which reference TRBV7-9 and TRBJ1-2 provide the parts outside the CDR3, is DTGVSQNPRHKITKRGQNVTFRCDPISEHNRLYWYRQTLGQGPEFLTYFQNEAQLEKSRLLSDRFSAERPKGSFSTLEIQRTEQGDSAMYLCASSLADQASRGYTFGSGTRLTVV.

The sample holds a few counts of this clone. The chain joins TRBV19 to TRBJ2-7, with D perhaps TRBD1 (5 bases). The ends were cut back, 3 bases at V and 6 bases at J, with 12 bases in the middle. Germline values: CDR1 LNHDA, CDR2 SQIVND (reference sequence). The CDR3 is 13 residues long. CDR3 sequence (DNA): TGTGCCAGTAGTATTGGATCAGGGTCCGAGCAGTACTTC. This encodes CASSIGSGSEQYF.